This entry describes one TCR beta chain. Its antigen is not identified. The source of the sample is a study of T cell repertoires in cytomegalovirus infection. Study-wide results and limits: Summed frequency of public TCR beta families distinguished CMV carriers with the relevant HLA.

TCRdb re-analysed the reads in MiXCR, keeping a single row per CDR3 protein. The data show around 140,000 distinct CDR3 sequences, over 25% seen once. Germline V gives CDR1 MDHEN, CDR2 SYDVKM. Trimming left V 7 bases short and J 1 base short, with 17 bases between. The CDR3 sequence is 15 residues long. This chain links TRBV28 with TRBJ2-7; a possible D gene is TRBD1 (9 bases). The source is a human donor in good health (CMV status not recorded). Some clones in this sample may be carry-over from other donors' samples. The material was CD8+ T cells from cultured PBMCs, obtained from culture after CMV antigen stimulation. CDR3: CASTLSGTGSYEQYF. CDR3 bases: TGTGCCAGCACTCTTAGCGGGACAGGGTCCTACGAGCAGTACTTC.